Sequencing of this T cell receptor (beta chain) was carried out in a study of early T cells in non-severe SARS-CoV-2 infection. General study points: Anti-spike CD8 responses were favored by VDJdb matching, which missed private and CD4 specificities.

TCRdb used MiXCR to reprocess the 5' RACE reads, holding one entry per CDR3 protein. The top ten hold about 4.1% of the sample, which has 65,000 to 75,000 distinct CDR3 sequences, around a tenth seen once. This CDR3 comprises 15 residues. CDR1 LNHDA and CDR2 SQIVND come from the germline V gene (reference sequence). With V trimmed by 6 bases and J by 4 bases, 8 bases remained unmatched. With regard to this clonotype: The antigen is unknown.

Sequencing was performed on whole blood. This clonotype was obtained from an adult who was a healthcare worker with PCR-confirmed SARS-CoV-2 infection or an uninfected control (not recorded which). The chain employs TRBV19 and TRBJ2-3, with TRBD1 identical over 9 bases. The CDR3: CASRPLQGAADTQYF. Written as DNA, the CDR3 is TGTGCCAGTAGACCTCTACAGGGGGCTGCAGATACGCAGTATTTT. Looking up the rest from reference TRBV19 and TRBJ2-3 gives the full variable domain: DGGITQSPKYLFRKEGQNVTLSCEQNLNHDAMYWYRQDPGQGLRLIYYSQIVNDFQKGDIAEGYSVSREKKESFPLTVTSAQKNPTAFYLCASRPLQGAADTQYFGPGTRLTVL.